The clone carrying this TCR beta chain has just a few counts. Sequencing involved patients with CD8+CD57+ cell expansion previously shown by flow cytometry. This sample was taken from a study of CD8+CD57+ T cells in acquired aplastic anemia. It was genomic DNA that served as the template for profiling TCR beta VDJ and CDR3. TCRdb re-analysed the reads in MiXCR, keeping a single row per CDR3 protein. Found here are about 160,000 distinct CDR3 sequences, more than 45% of them singletons; the top ten hold around 2.9%. Sequencing was performed on sorted CD4+, CD8+, or CD8+CD57+ T cells (not recorded which) from PBMCs. The clonotype was recovered from a human donor with aplastic anemia.

The DNA for the CDR3 is TGTGCCAGTAGTAAAGGAGGCGAAGTGAATGAGCAGTTCTTC. This gives the protein CASSKGGEVNEQFF. V usage is TRBV19 and J usage is TRBJ2-1, with D perhaps matching TRBD2 (5 bases). V lost 4 bases, J lost 7 bases, and 14 bases lay in between. CDR1 is LNHDA and CDR2 is SQIVND in the germline V gene (reference sequence). This CDR3 contains 14 residues. Full variable domain (rest looked up from reference TRBV19 and TRBJ2-1): DGGITQSPKYLFRKEGQNVTLSCEQNLNHDAMYWYRQDPGQGLRLIYYSQIVNDFQKGDIAEGYSVSREKKESFPLTVTSAQKNPTAFYLCASSKGGEVNEQFFGPGTRLTVL.